These 15 T cell receptor beta chains were sequenced from one sample in a study of T cells in tuberculosis. The time point: new active TB diagnosis, blood taken before or within 7 days of starting treatment. The assay was immunoSEQ multiplex PCR, and TCRdb's table has in-frame clones only and misses some. Of over 30,000 clones in the sample, 87% were seen once. The starting material was PBMCs, obtained at tuberculosis diagnosis. These receptors originate from an adult with tuberculosis.

The rearrangement uses TRBV6-6 and TRBJ2-7; D is ambiguous. From germline, CDR1 is MNHNY and CDR2 SVGAGI (reference sequence). The CDR3 runs to 12 residues. V dropped 5 bases and J dropped 4 bases, with 9 bases sitting between them. The CDR3 nucleotides are TGTGCCAGCAGTCCCTCGTCTTACGAGCAGTACTTC. This codes for CASSPSSYEQYF.

The chain combines TRBV4-1 with TRBJ1-6, with D possibly matching TRBD1 (6 bases). This CDR3 region has 16 residues. CDR1 MGHRA and CDR2 YSYEKL come from the germline V gene. The V end was cut by 2 bases, the J end by 4 bases, with 12 bases between. CDR3 residues: CASSQSKQGYNSPLHF. The DNA of the CDR3 is TGCGCCAGCAGCCAATCCAAACAGGGTTATAATTCACCCCTCCACTTT.

The V gene is TRBV5-4, the J gene TRBJ1-1, with D possibly matching TRBD1 (5 bases). V lost 0 bases, J lost 1 base, and 7 bases lay in between. The length of the CDR3 is 14 residues. In germline, CDR1 is SGHNT, CDR2 YYREEE (reference sequence). The CDR3 DNA reads TGTGCCAGCAGCTTGGACAGGCGGAACACTGAAGCTTTCTTT. It yields the protein CASSLDRRNTEAFF. The full variable domain, with the rest looked up from reference TRBV5-4 and TRBJ1-1, is ETGVTQSPTHLIKTRGQQVTLRCSSQSGHNTVSWYQQALGQGPQFIFQYYREEENGRGNFPPRFSGLQFPNYSSELNVNALELDDSALYLCASSLDRRNTEAFFGQGTRLTVV.

The rearrangement links TRBV5-1 to TRBJ1-2; 7 nucleotides line up with TRBD1. CDR1 is SGHRS, CDR2 YFSETQ, per germline. The V segment lost 4 bases and the J segment 4 bases; nucleotides outside the gene matches: 1. This CDR3 comprises 12 residues. The CDR3 loop reads CASSPGGYGYTF. The CDR3 DNA reads TGCGCCAGCAGCCCAGGGGGCTATGGCTACACCTTC.

Regarding this clone: Other DNA sequences in the sample encode the same CDR3. The chain recombines TRBV2 with TRBJ1-1; 7 nucleotides line up with TRBD1. The CDR3 is made up of 12 amino acids. Germline V CDR1 and CDR2: SNHLY, FYNNEI. Losses at the gene ends were 7 bases for V and 3 bases for J; bases not matched to a gene: 2. As DNA, the CDR3 is TGTGCCAGCACACAGGGGTACACTGAAGCTTTCTTT. Translating it yields CASTQGYTEAFF.

The chain combines TRBV5-8 with TRBJ1-4; maybe TRBD1 (5 bases). Trimming stripped 1 base from V and 5 bases from J, with 12 bases between. CDR3 length: 15 amino acids. Germline-derived CDR1 and CDR2 are SGHTS and YDEGEE. The DNA for the CDR3 is TGTGCCAGCAGCTTGTGGGCCGGGGGAAATGAAAAACTGTTTTTT. The encoded protein is CASSLWAGGNEKLFF.

J is TRBJ2-1 and V is TRBV6-5; 7 bases fit TRBD1. V shed 2 bases and J 8 bases; nucleotides not matched to a gene: 3. The CDR3 loop spans 13 amino acids. Germline-derived CDR1 and CDR2 are MNHEY and SVGAGI. CDR3 sequence reads: CASSYDRVDEQFF. DNA of the CDR3: TGTGCCAGCAGTTACGACAGGGTCGATGAGCAGTTCTTC.

The rearrangement links TRBV25-1 to TRBJ1-5, with D hard to call. CDR3 length: 16 residues. Germline CDR1 is MGHDK and CDR2 is SYGVNS. Trimming took off 5 bases at V and 0 bases at J, with 14 bases between the two ends. The CDR3 spells CASSPTGIDSNQPQHF. The CDR3 DNA reads as TGTGCCAGCAGTCCCACCGGGATCGATAGCAATCAGCCCCAGCATTTT.

This chain connects TRBV5-1 to TRBJ2-3; 9 bases fit TRBD1. The junction had 10 bases not matched to a gene; V was cut back by 9 bases and J by 5 bases. This CDR3 comprises 14 residues. Germline V gene data show CDR1 as SGHRS and CDR2 as YFSETQ. In nucleotides, the CDR3 is TGCGCCACCCGATCTGGGACAGGGAGAGATACGCAGTATTTT. As protein: CATRSGTGRDTQYF.

The V call is TRBV11-1, the J call TRBJ2-5, with D maybe TRBD2 (5 bases). Germline V gene sequence: CDR1 SGHAT, CDR2 FQDESV (reference sequence). The CDR3 contains 15 residues. V dropped 0 bases and J dropped 4 bases, with 12 bases sitting between them. CDR3 region: CASSLALAAGETQYF. The DNA for the CDR3 is TGTGCCAGCAGCTTAGCGCTGGCGGCGGGAGAGACCCAGTACTTC.

This chain connects TRBV10-1 to TRBJ2-7; TRBD1 matches at 8 bases. This CDR3 is 16 amino acids long. Trimming took 0 bases from V and 2 from J; bases not matched to a gene: 6. Looked up from germline, CDR1 is WNHNN and CDR2 is SYGVQD (reference sequence). The DNA for the CDR3 is TGCGCCAGCAGTGAGTCCACAGGGGGTACTACCTACGAGCAGTACTTC. Translating gives CASSESTGGTTYEQYF.

The chain employs TRBV2 and TRBJ2-7, with 7 positions matching TRBD2. The germline gives CDR1 SNHLY, CDR2 FYNNEI. The CDR3 totals 14 residues. V shed 8 bases and J 2 bases; nucleotides not matched to a gene: 9. As DNA, the CDR3 is TGTGCCAGCCTTGGACTAGAAGGGCCCTACGAGCAGTACTTC. Protein sequence: CASLGLEGPYEQYF.

The genes are TRBV11-2 and TRBJ2-3; TRBD2 agrees at 9 bases. Per germline, CDR1 SGHAT and CDR2 FQNNGV. The J segment lost 5 bases and the V segment lost 5 bases, leaving 5 bases of the junction unmatched. This CDR3 contains 14 residues. The CDR3: CASSPSGIEDTQYF. In DNA form, the CDR3 reads TGTGCCAGCAGCCCTAGCGGGATAGAAGATACGCAGTATTTT.

The chain combines TRBV6-6 with TRBJ1-5; 8 nucleotides align to TRBD1. The CDR3 is 14 amino acids. Germline V gene data show CDR1 as MNHNY and CDR2 as SVGAGI (reference sequence). Trimming at V came to 6 bases and at J to 4 bases, leaving 5 bases not matched to a gene. This chain's CDR3 is CASRHGTGNQPQHF. The CDR3 coding sequence is TGTGCCAGCAGACACGGGACAGGAAATCAGCCCCAGCATTTT.

As regards this clone: Other DNA sequences within the sample encode an identical CDR3. This chain joins TRBV4-2 and TRBJ2-2, with 9 bases lining up with TRBD1. The CDR3 extends over 14 amino acids. Germline trimming cut 4 bases from V and 6 bases from J; bases unmatched to any gene: 3. Germline CDR1 LGHNA, CDR2 YNFKEQ. CDR3 sequence: CASSLGQGSGELFF. The CDR3 DNA reads TGTGCCAGCAGCCTGGGACAGGGTTCCGGGGAGCTGTTTTTT.